Listed here are 21 T cell receptor beta chains from one sample, sequenced in a study of T cell responses to AZD1222 COVID-19 vaccine. TCRdb's copy holds only in-frame clones and misses some; the assay was immunoSEQ multiplex PCR. This sample has about 140,000 clones, with 85% to 90% found just once. This sample comprised peripheral blood, obtained 28 days after the second AZD1222 dose. The receptors were gathered from an adult who received the AZD1222 COVID-19 vaccine.

The gene calls are TRBV7-9 and TRBJ1-1, with D tentatively TRBD1 (5 bases). Trimming cost V 1 base and J 0 bases, with 9 bases left between them. CDR1 and CDR2 from the germline V gene are SEHNR and FQNEAQ (reference sequence). This CDR3 is 15 amino acids long. The CDR3 region is CASSLVGTLNTEAFF. DNA for the CDR3: TGTGCCAGCAGCTTAGTTGGGACTTTGAACACTGAAGCTTTCTTT.

The table lists this clone with a few counts. This rearrangement joins TRBV3-1 (or the pseudogene TRBV3-2) to TRBJ1-2; D is undetermined. V lost 0 bases and J lost 6, with 14 bases in between. Germline V lookup: CDR1 LGHDT, CDR2 YNNKEL (reference sequence). The CDR3 covers 15 residues. The CDR3: CASSQDSSGVHGYTF. CDR3 in DNA: TGTGCCAGCAGCCAAGACTCATCCGGGGTTCATGGCTACACCTTC.

V and J are TRBV7-9 and TRBJ1-2; D not resolved. Germline CDR1 is SEHNR and CDR2 is FQNEAQ (reference sequence). This CDR3 is built from 15 residues. Trimming shortened V by 5 bases and J by 0 bases, and 13 bases separated the two germline ends. This CDR3 reads CASSPPGQANYGYTF. CDR3 DNA sequence: TGTGCCAGCAGCCCTCCGGGCCAGGCTAACTATGGCTACACCTTC. Filled out from reference TRBV7-9 and TRBJ1-2, the complete variable domain reads DTGVSQNPRHKITKRGQNVTFRCDPISEHNRLYWYRQTLGQGPEFLTYFQNEAQLEKSRLLSDRFSAERPKGSFSTLEIQRTEQGDSAMYLCASSPPGQANYGYTFGSGTRLTVV.

The chain has TRBV9 and TRBJ2-7; D is possibly TRBD2 (6 bases). The CDR3 spans 15 residues. V was shortened by 0 bases and J by 1 base, with 11 bases between the two germline ends. Germline V gene data show CDR1 as SGDLS and CDR2 as YYNGEE. The CDR3 DNA reads as TGTGCCAGCAGCGTAGGCCCTAGCGAGTCCTACGAGCAGTACTTC. It is translated as CASSVGPSESYEQYF.

On this clone itself: Additional DNA sequences in this sample encode the identical CDR3. J is TRBJ2-7 and V is TRBV19, with 9 bases lining up with TRBD1. Per the germline V gene, CDR1 is LNHDA and CDR2 is SQIVND (reference sequence). The CDR3 consists of 13 residues. Losses at the gene ends were 6 bases for V and 5 bases for J; bases not matched to a gene: 5. As DNA, the CDR3 is TGTGCCAGTAGGGGGACAGGGTCACACGAGCAGTACTTC. Its translation is CASRGTGSHEQYF.

A single count supports this clone. V is TRBV3-1 (or the pseudogene TRBV3-2) and J is TRBJ2-1, with TRBD2 identical over 11 bases. CDR3 length: 17 amino acids. J was trimmed by 5 bases and V by 7 bases; bases with no gene match: 13. From germline, CDR1 is LGHDT and CDR2 YNNKEL (reference sequence). CDR3 bases: TGTGCCAGCACCCACCGACGGGCTAGCGGGAGGAACAATGAGCAGTTCTTC. Amino acids: CASTHRRASGRNNEQFF.

This clone was counted once. The chain recombines TRBV7-2 with TRBJ2-7, with D hard to call. The germline V gene has CDR1 SGHTA and CDR2 FQGNSA. Trimming left V 5 bases short and J 0 bases short, with 2 bases between. This CDR3 is 11 amino acids long. CDR3 protein: CASSISYEQYF. The CDR3 DNA reads as TGTGCCAGCAGCATCTCCTACGAGCAGTACTTC.

The chain uses TRBV30 and TRBJ2-2, with 7 positions matching TRBD1. CDR1 GTSNPN and CDR2 SVGIG come from the germline V gene (reference sequence). V lost 3 bases to trimming and J lost 3 bases; unmatched junction nucleotides: 7. The CDR3 covers 15 residues. CDR3 sequence reads: CAWRKQGPDTGELFF. DNA of the CDR3: TGTGCCTGGAGAAAACAGGGGCCTGACACCGGGGAGCTGTTTTTT. Drawing the rest from reference TRBV30 and TRBJ2-2, the complete variable domain is SQTIHQWPATLVQPVGSPLSLECTVEGTSNPNLYWYRQAAGRGLQLLFYSVGIGQISSEVPQNLSASRPQDRQFILSSKKLLLSDSGFYLCAWRKQGPDTGELFFGEGSRLTVL.

This clone is a singleton in its sample. The chain joins TRBV9 to TRBJ2-1; 8 bases map to TRBD1. Trimming cost V 3 bases and J 0 bases; bases outside gene matches: 2. The CDR3 extends over 15 amino acids. The germline V gene has CDR1 SGDLS and CDR2 YYNGEE. The CDR3 sequence is CASSGQGSSYNEQFF. CDR3 nucleotides: TGTGCCAGCAGCGGACAGGGGAGCTCCTACAATGAGCAGTTCTTC.

The rearrangement joins TRBV4-1 to TRBJ1-1; 8 positions agree with TRBD1. Trimming removed 4 bases from V and 4 bases from J; junction bases left unmatched: 14. The CDR3 has 17 amino acids. The germline CDR1 and CDR2 sequences are MGHRA and YSYEKL. The CDR3 region is CASSRAWEQGVATEAFF. CDR3 coding DNA: TGCGCCAGCAGCCGGGCTTGGGAACAGGGGGTTGCCACTGAAGCTTTCTTT.

The chain is built from TRBV5-4 and TRBJ1-6, with D perhaps matching TRBD1 (6 bases). This CDR3 comprises 17 residues. The germline CDR1 and CDR2 sequences are SGHNT and YYREEE (reference sequence). V lost 4 bases and J 0 bases, leaving 14 bases between the germline ends. This CDR3 is CASSMGTPSSYNSPLHF. The CDR3 region has the DNA TGTGCCAGCAGCATGGGGACACCGAGCTCCTATAATTCACCCCTCCACTTT.

The V gene is TRBV19, the J gene TRBJ1-5; tentatively, D is TRBD1 (6 bases). The CDR3 extends over 13 amino acids. The germline CDR1 and CDR2 sequences are LNHDA and SQIVND (reference sequence). Trimming left V 5 bases short and J 6 bases short, with 11 bases between. The CDR3 loop reads CASSQQGGQPQHF. The CDR3 nucleotides are TGTGCCAGTAGTCAACAGGGTGGTCAGCCCCAGCATTTT.

The chain combines TRBV9 with TRBJ2-1; D ambiguous. The germline V gene has CDR1 SGDLS and CDR2 YYNGEE. The CDR3 loop spans 14 amino acids. V was cut by 5 bases and J by 8 bases, with 17 bases left in between. Here the CDR3 DNA reads TGTGCCAGCAGTCCGGTAAGCCAGGCCCATGAGCAGTTCTTC. This codes for CASSPVSQAHEQFF.

V usage is TRBV12-3 or TRBV12-4 and J usage is TRBJ2-7, with no clear D. This CDR3 is built from 11 residues. Trimming cost V 6 bases and J 6 bases, with 9 bases left between them. Here the CDR3 DNA reads TGTGCCAGCAGCCCGCGAGGCGAGCAGTACTTC. This encodes CASSPRGEQYF.

This chain connects TRBV6-1 to TRBJ2-7; D is possibly TRBD2 (6 bases). CDR1 and CDR2 (germline): MNHNS, SASEGT. The CDR3 spans 11 residues. V lost 5 bases to trimming and J lost 5 bases, with 7 bases between them. The CDR3 here is CASSRTNEQYF. CDR3 DNA: TGTGCCAGCAGTAGGACTAACGAGCAGTACTTC.

V and J are TRBV20-1 and TRBJ2-7; unclear D gene. The CDR3 loop spans 11 amino acids. V shed 0 bases and J shed 10 bases, with 10 bases lying between them. Germline CDR1 DFQATT, CDR2 SNEGSKA (reference sequence). The CDR3 is CSARDHHRQYF. CDR3 in DNA: TGCAGTGCTAGAGATCACCACCGTCAGTACTTC.

V is TRBV4-3 and J is TRBJ1-4; 9 bases align to TRBD1. This CDR3 has 17 amino acids. V was clipped by 0 bases and J by 5 bases; unmatched bases: 7. The germline V gene encodes CDR1 LGHNA and CDR2 YSLEER. CDR3 protein: CASSQDYRDRANEKLFF. DNA of the CDR3: TGCGCCAGCAGCCAAGACTATCGGGACAGGGCGAATGAAAAACTGTTTTTT.

CDR3 sequence (DNA): TGTGCCAGCAGTTCTCCGTTTTGGTCTGGAAACACCATATATTTT. Protein product: CASSSPFWSGNTIYF. This chain uses TRBV28 with TRBJ1-3; D gene ambiguous. V shed 4 bases and J shed 1 base, with 11 bases lying between them. The CDR3 has 15 amino acids. Germline CDR1 MDHEN, CDR2 SYDVKM.

This clone was seen just once. V and J are TRBV10-3 and TRBJ2-1, with 8 bases identical to TRBD2. CDR1 is ENHRY, CDR2 SYGVKD, per germline. V lost 5 bases and J lost 4; bases outside the gene matches: 10. There are 16 residues in the CDR3. Here the CDR3 reads CAISSARGDLYNEQFF. CDR3 nucleotides: TGTGCCATCAGTTCCGCGCGGGGGGACTTGTACAATGAGCAGTTCTTC.

This chain uses TRBV3-1 (or the pseudogene TRBV3-2) with TRBJ1-1; D is possibly TRBD1 (6 bases). Trimming removed 4 bases from V and 5 bases from J, with 14 bases in between. This CDR3 contains 14 residues. The V gene's germline CDR1 is LGHDT and CDR2 YNNKEL (reference sequence). The CDR3 DNA reads as TGTGCCAGCAGCCCGGGGGCACGGGGGACTGAAGCTTTCTTT. Encoded protein: CASSPGARGTEAFF.

A few counts support this clone. This chain uses TRBV19 with TRBJ1-1, with a possible D match to TRBD1 (6 bases). Trimming cost V 7 bases and J 1 base, with 7 bases left between them. The germline CDR1 and CDR2 sequences are LNHDA and SQIVND (reference sequence). The CDR3 length is 12 residues. The CDR3 loop reads CASKGGNTEAFF. As DNA, the CDR3 is TGTGCCAGTAAGGGGGGGAACACTGAAGCTTTCTTT.